These 25 T cell receptor beta chains share one sample of origin, sequenced in a study of T cells in Graves' hyperthyroidism and ophthalmopathy. Amplification targeted TCR beta CDR3 regions from RNA transcripts. Researchers ran a first-round RT-PCR on the TCR CDR3 using the HTBI primer set. TCRdb re-called the multiplex PCR reads with MiXCR, one entry per CDR3 protein. Here the sample spans 340,000 or so distinct CDR3 sequences, over 20% being singletons. The specimen sequenced was blood. The receptors derive from a woman aged 50 to 60 with Graves' hyperthyroidism.

This sequence joins TRBV30 and TRBJ1-2; D is unclear. V lost 0 bases and J lost 6, with 8 bases in between. Looked up from germline, CDR1 is GTSNPN and CDR2 is SVGIG (reference sequence). The CDR3 is 12 residues long. CDR3 DNA sequence: TGTGCCTGGAGTGTACTGACCGATGGCTACACCTTC. Protein: CAWSVLTDGYTF.

A note on this clonotype: A read error may be the cause here, since a much bigger clone is one base away. The rearrangement joins TRBV27 to TRBJ1-2; D may be TRBD1 (6 bases). The CDR3 runs to 17 residues. In germline, CDR1 is MNHEY, CDR2 SMNVEV (reference sequence). Between the trimmed V and J ends, which lost 6 bases and 5 bases, there was a span of 25 bases. The CDR3: CASSPTVQAGASYGYTF. CDR3 sequence (DNA): TGTGCCAGCAGCCCGACAGTGCAGGCAGGGGCTAGTTATGGCTACACCTTC.

Ten or more counts support this clonotype. The chain has TRBV6-1 and TRBJ1-1; TRBD1 aligns across 8 bases. The germline CDR1 and CDR2 sequences are MNHNS and SASEGT. V gave up 5 bases and J gave up 8 bases; unmatched junction bases: 13. The CDR3 is made up of 15 amino acids. This chain's CDR3 is CASSKRTGRIKEAFF. The CDR3 region has the DNA TGTGCCAGCAGTAAACGGACAGGGCGGATTAAGGAAGCTTTCTTT.

The genes are TRBV28 and TRBJ2-5; D is perhaps TRBD1 (7 bases). Germline V gene data show CDR1 as MDHEN and CDR2 as SYDVKM. The CDR3 totals 18 residues. Trimming shortened V by 2 bases and J by 5 bases, and 24 bases separated the two germline ends. CDR3 residues: CASSLNSRGAGGSETQYF. CDR3 DNA sequence: TGTGCCAGCAGTTTAAATTCCAGGGGGGCAGGGGGTTCGGAGACCCAGTACTTC. The entire variable domain, with the rest obtained from reference TRBV28 and TRBJ2-5, is as follows: DVKVTQSSRYLVKRTGEKVFLECVQDMDHENMFWYRQDPGLGLRLIYFSYDVKMKEKGDIPEGYSVSREKKERFSLILESASTNQTSMYLCASSLNSRGAGGSETQYFGPGTRLLVL.

V gene TRBV6-1 combines with J gene TRBJ2-1, with 12 positions matching TRBD1. Germline values: CDR1 MNHNS, CDR2 SASEGT. The CDR3 totals 17 residues. V trimming: 6 bases; J trimming: 0 bases; junction bases outside the gene matches: 6. CDR3 in amino acids: CASSRGDRGLSYNEQFF. The CDR3 DNA sequence: TGTGCCAGCAGCCGGGGGGACAGGGGGCTCTCCTACAATGAGCAGTTCTTC.

The chain joins TRBV30 to TRBJ2-7; tentative D call: TRBD1 (6 bases). Germline V gene lookup returns CDR1 GTSNPN and CDR2 SVGIG (reference sequence). Trimming took 4 bases from V and 5 from J, leaving 21 bases between them. The CDR3 is 15 amino acids. The CDR3 spells CAWKAPGRGVHEQYF. The DNA of the CDR3 is TGTGCCTGGAAAGCACCAGGCAGGGGTGTGCACGAGCAGTACTTC. The complete variable domain, with remaining parts taken from reference TRBV30 and TRBJ2-7, reads SQTIHQWPATLVQPVGSPLSLECTVEGTSNPNLYWYRQAAGRGLQLLFYSVGIGQISSEVPQNLSASRPQDRQFILSSKKLLLSDSGFYLCAWKAPGRGVHEQYFGPGTRLTVT.

This clonotype was detected only a few times. V gene TRBV7-9 combines with J gene TRBJ1-1, with D unresolved. Germline-derived CDR1 and CDR2 are SEHNR and FQNEAQ (reference sequence). The CDR3 loop spans 15 amino acids. The V and J ends lost 2 bases and 6 bases respectively, with 16 bases between them. CDR3 amino acids: CASSLLRAPRAEAFF. CDR3 nucleotides: TGTGCCAGCAGCTTATTGCGGGCTCCGAGGGCTGAAGCTTTCTTT.

This clonotype was picked up many times. The chain combines TRBV2 with TRBJ2-7; D is unresolved. The CDR3 loop spans 11 amino acids. V dropped 3 bases and J dropped 5 bases, with 5 bases sitting between them. In germline, CDR1 is SNHLY, CDR2 FYNNEI. The CDR3, as DNA: TGTGCCAGCAGTGACTTCCACGAGCAGTACTTC. Translation: CASSDFHEQYF.

This sequence joins TRBV5-6 and TRBJ1-3; TRBD1 might be the D (6 bases). V was trimmed by 4 bases and J by 2 bases, leaving 16 bases between them. CDR1 and CDR2 from the germline V gene are SGHDT and YYEEEE. The CDR3 length is 16 residues. CDR3 residues: CASSPNTGKAGNTIYF. The DNA for the CDR3 is TGTGCCAGCAGCCCTAATACAGGGAAGGCTGGAAACACCATATATTTT. Filled out from reference TRBV5-6 and TRBJ1-3, the complete variable domain reads DAGVTQSPTHLIKTRGQQVTLRCSPKSGHDTVSWYQQALGQGPQFIFQYYEEEERQRGNFPDRFSGHQFPNYSSELNVNALLLGDSALYLCASSPNTGKAGNTIYFGEGSWLTVV.

This clonotype was observed at least ten times. This chain uses TRBV6-1 with TRBJ2-7; D could derive from TRBD1 or TRBD2 (5 bases each). The CDR3 runs 15 residues. CDR1 MNHNS and CDR2 SASEGT come from the germline V gene. V lost 7 bases and J 0 bases, leaving 16 bases between the germline ends. CDR3 in DNA: TGTGCCAGCACTCCTCGGGACCTCAGCTCCTACGAGCAGTACTTC. Protein: CASTPRDLSSYEQYF.

This clonotype was counted at least ten times. The genes are TRBV27 and TRBJ2-7, with D perhaps matching TRBD1 (6 bases). V was shortened by 5 bases and J by 4 bases, with 18 bases between the two germline ends. The CDR3 has 15 residues. From germline, CDR1 is MNHEY and CDR2 SMNVEV (reference sequence). Written as DNA, the CDR3 is TGTGCCAGCAGTATTCGACAGGACCCATATTACGAGCAGTACTTC. Translation gives CASSIRQDPYYEQYF.

The sample holds many counts of this clonotype. CDR3 nucleotide sequence: TGTGCCAGCAGCTTTGGGGTTACCACTGAAGCTTTCTTT. This translates into CASSFGVTTEAFF. The rearrangement joins TRBV5-5 to TRBJ1-1; no clear D. Germline-derived CDR1 and CDR2 are SGHKS and YYEKEE (reference sequence). With 2 bases removed from V and 4 bases from J, the gap between germline ends came to 9 bases. The CDR3 is 13 residues long.

The genes are TRBV6-1 and TRBJ2-1, with D perhaps TRBD2 (7 bases). The V end lost 7 bases, the J end lost 8 bases, and 18 bases lay between the germline ends. Germline V gene sequence: CDR1 MNHNS, CDR2 SASEGT. CDR3 length: 14 amino acids. The CDR3 loop is CASKGGGGRDEQFF. In DNA, the CDR3 is TGTGCCAGCAAAGGGGGGGGGGGCCGGGATGAGCAGTTCTTC.

The chain is built from TRBV10-3 and TRBJ1-3; 7 bases are shared with TRBD1. V shed 9 bases and J 4 bases; nucleotides not matched to a gene: 9. Looked up from germline, CDR1 is ENHRY and CDR2 is SYGVKD. CDR3 length: 14 amino acids. In DNA form, the CDR3 reads TGTGCCATTCTTGGACAGGAGAGAGGAAACACCATATATTTT. This gives the protein CAILGQERGNTIYF.

Only a few counts were recorded for this clonotype. The chain is built from TRBV9 and TRBJ2-3; the D is unclear. The CDR3 has 14 residues. The germline V and J ends were trimmed by 1 base and 0 bases, with 6 bases remaining between them. CDR1 is SGDLS and CDR2 is YYNGEE in the germline V gene. The CDR3 sequence: CASSVTASTDTQYF. CDR3 nucleotides: TGTGCCAGCAGCGTAACAGCGAGCACAGATACGCAGTATTTT. Full variable domain (rest looked up from reference TRBV9 and TRBJ2-3): DSGVTQTPKHLITATGQRVTLRCSPRSGDLSVYWYQQSLDQGLQFLIQYYNGEERAKGNILERFSAQQFPDLHSELNLSSLELGDSALYFCASSVTASTDTQYFGPGTRLTVL.

This clonotype was counted many times. The chain joins TRBV7-3 to TRBJ1-1; D unresolved. CDR1 and CDR2 (germline): SGHTA, FQGTGA. Between the trimmed V and J ends, which lost 3 bases and 10 bases, there was a span of 15 bases. The CDR3 loop spans 13 amino acids. The CDR3 DNA is TGTGCCAGCAGCTTTTCTGGAGTGGAGATAGCTTTCTTT. It yields the protein CASSFSGVEIAFF.

Many counts were recorded for this clonotype. DNA for the CDR3: TGTGCCAGCAGTGGCGGACAGGACTTGAACACTGAAGCTTTCTTT. This gives the protein CASSGGQDLNTEAFF. The J gene is TRBJ1-1, the V gene TRBV6-1; 7 positions match TRBD1. V shed 4 bases, J shed 0 bases, and the junction held 5 bases outside the gene matches. The CDR3 has 15 residues. Germline loops: CDR1 MNHNS, CDR2 SASEGT.

This clonotype was recorded at least ten times. This chain connects TRBV4-1 to TRBJ2-3; the match to TRBD1 covers 8 bases. The germline V gene has CDR1 MGHRA and CDR2 YSYEKL. Trimming cost V 4 bases and J 2 bases; bases outside gene matches: 8. The CDR3 has 16 amino acids. Here the CDR3 reads CASSPGQGTYTDTQYF. For the CDR3, the DNA is TGCGCCAGCAGCCCAGGACAGGGTACCTACACAGATACGCAGTATTTT.

As for this clonotype: Possible read error: a much larger clone is one base away. In DNA, the CDR3 is TGTGCCAGCAGGGGGGGAACCACCGGGGAGCTGTTTTTT. This codes for CASRGGTTGELFF. The gene calls are TRBV6-1 and TRBJ2-2; tentative D call: TRBD2 (6 bases). This CDR3 comprises 13 residues. Germline V CDR1 and CDR2: MNHNS, SASEGT. V was clipped by 6 bases and J by 4 bases, with 9 bases between them.

The chain joins TRBV6-1 to TRBJ1-1; a possible D gene is TRBD1 (6 bases). This CDR3 spans 13 amino acids. Trimming shortened V by 4 bases and J by 5 bases, and 11 bases separated the two germline ends. The germline CDR1 and CDR2 sequences are MNHNS and SASEGT. CDR3 sequence: CASSVGGQTEAFF. For the CDR3, the DNA is TGTGCCAGCAGTGTTGGGGGGCAAACTGAAGCTTTCTTT.

This clonotype showed up many times. The V gene is TRBV12-3 or TRBV12-4, the J gene TRBJ1-5; no clear D. The CDR3 runs 15 residues. V gave up 3 bases and J gave up 2 bases, with 11 bases separating them. CDR3 protein: CASSLWQMGNQPQHF. The CDR3 bases are TGTGCCAGCAGTTTGTGGCAGATGGGCAATCAGCCCCAGCATTTT.

This clonotype was observed many times. V usage is TRBV7-3 and J usage is TRBJ2-3, with a tentative D call TRBD2 (6 bases). This CDR3 is 15 amino acids long. V lost 1 base to trimming and J lost 0 bases, with 8 bases between them. In germline, CDR1 is SGHTA, CDR2 FQGTGA. The CDR3 loop is CASSLMGTSTDTQYF. The CDR3 DNA follows: TGTGCCAGCAGCTTAATGGGGACTAGCACAGATACGCAGTATTTT.

This clonotype occurred many times. The rearrangement uses TRBV27 and TRBJ2-7, with TRBD1 as a possible D gene (6 bases). Per germline, CDR1 MNHEY and CDR2 SMNVEV (reference sequence). The V end was cut by 3 bases, the J end by 2 bases, with 8 bases between. CDR3 length: 13 amino acids. CDR3 sequence (DNA): TGTGCCAGCAGTTTCGGACAGACCTACGAGCAGTACTTC. Protein product: CASSFGQTYEQYF.

There are many counts of this clonotype. The rearrangement joins TRBV3-1 to TRBJ2-1, with D uncertain. The CDR3 consists of 11 residues. Germline V gives CDR1 LGHDT, CDR2 YNNKEL (reference sequence). Trimming stripped 5 bases from V and 7 bases from J, with 6 bases between. In DNA form, the CDR3 reads TGTGCCAGCAGCTTCCAGAATGAGCAGTTCTTC. Amino acids: CASSFQNEQFF.

This clonotype was recorded a few times. CDR3 bases: TGTGCCAGCAGCCAAGTAATGGGGACGGGTGGCTACACCTTC. It is translated as CASSQVMGTGGYTF. The chain combines TRBV3-1 with TRBJ1-2; possible D gene TRBD1, 5 bases. The V and J ends lost 1 base and 7 bases respectively, with 13 bases between them. From germline, CDR1 is LGHDT and CDR2 YNNKEL (reference sequence). The CDR3 is 14 amino acids.